The T cell receptor (beta chain) described here comes from a study of T cell repertoires in cytomegalovirus infection. Study-level points and caveats: There were carriers of CMV plus the relevant HLA, and cumulative public TCR beta family frequency identified them.

In this sample, this clonotype turned up once. Its antigen is currently unknown. TCRdb independently ran MiXCR on the reads; one entry per CDR3 protein. The data show about 280,000 distinct CDR3 sequences, less than 25% seen once. The source of this sequence is a human donor in good health (CMV status not recorded). Some clones in this sample may be carry-over from other donors' samples. The sample in question was cultured PBMCs, obtained from culture after CMV antigen stimulation.

CDR3: CAWSETDNQPQHF. CDR3 DNA sequence: TGTGCCTGGAGTGAGACTGATAATCAGCCCCAGCATTTT. The chain combines TRBV30 with TRBJ1-5; D not resolved. Germline-derived CDR1 and CDR2 are GTSNPN and SVGIG (reference sequence). Trimming left V 1 base short and J 4 bases short, with 8 bases between. The CDR3 totals 13 residues.